Listed here is a single T cell receptor (beta chain). The clone's antigen remains unknown. No base quality information exists; no much larger clone differs at one position. For TCR Vbeta sequencing, memory CD4+ T cells were sorted ex vivo from the peripheral blood of narcolepsy patients and healthy controls. The germline V gene gives CDR1 as MNHEY and CDR2 as SVGAGI. There are 15 amino acids in the CDR3, from cysteine to phenylalanine inclusive. Of all the DNA, just the CDR3 is kept, 45 bases in frame from base 1. Between the V and J ends, shortened by 6 bases and 1 base respectively, the junction contains 16 bases. This sample stems from a study of T cells in narcolepsy listed by TCRdb under 2018. Regarding the study in general: Patients with narcolepsy type 1 or type 2 (NT1, NT2) were enrolled in the study together with healthy control donors. The study used TCR Vbeta sequencing to track clonotypes in blood and CSF while looking for autoreactive T cells in narcolepsy patients that target self-antigens of hypocretin neurons (hypocretin, TRIB2).

General findings and caveats noted by the study authors: No sequences matching autoreactive T cell clones were contained in some blood memory CD4+ repertoires from patients and controls. Numbers of sequenced blood memory CD4+ clonotypes were comparable, averaging roughly 37,000 in patients and under 35,000 in controls. HCRT-specific and TRIB2-specific autoreactive clonotypes were highlighted in plots that compared CD4+ T cell clonotypes in CSF versus blood from the same patient. Autoreactive clonotypes were reported to be detected serially in the blood of the same patients and of different patients, but not in the blood of healthy controls.

Library preparation employed the immunoSEQ multiplex PCR assay. Entries here come from immuneACCESS through TCRdb and include only in-frame sequences with V and J called. Some clones fail to appear in such tables; in the studies checked, an unresolved V gene covers under half of the shortfall, and the cause of the remainder is unknown. Counted in this sample were tens of thousands of clones; over 70% of them appeared once. The ten biggest clones cover around 3.9% of the sample. The V and J genes are TRBV6-5 and TRBJ2-7; there is no confident call for the D gene. The sample taken for sequencing was memory (CD45RA-) CD4+ T cells from blood. This specimen's cell subset or site label, per the study, means: memory T cells sorted ex vivo from peripheral blood. This TCR was recovered from a human donor in good health. The nucleotide sequence is TGTGCCAGCAGCCCAGTGTATGGCTCATCCTACGAGCAGTACTTC. Translated, it gives CASSPVYGSSYEQYF.